This entry lists 20 T cell receptor beta chains sequenced from one sample in a study of technical replicates of blood from several donors. TCRdb's table, derived via immunoSEQ multiplex PCR, lists solely in-frame clones and lacks some. The data show 80,000 or so clones, more than 95% seen once. Material for sequencing was T cells isolated from PBMCs. Every receptor here comes from a human donor in good health.

V gene TRBV25-1 combines with J gene TRBJ2-3; 9 positions match TRBD2. The V and J ends lost 4 bases and 3 bases, in that order; junction bases with no gene match: 11. There are 17 residues in the CDR3. In germline, CDR1 is MGHDK, CDR2 SYGVNS. CDR3 in DNA: TGTGCCAGCAGTGCTATTATAGCGGGAGCGGGTACAGATACGCAGTATTTT. Encoded protein: CASSAIIAGAGTDTQYF. The full variable domain, with the rest looked up from reference TRBV25-1 and TRBJ2-3, is EADIYQTPRYLVIGTGKKITLECSQTMGHDKMYWYQQDPGMELHLIHYSYGVNSTEKGDLSSESTVSRIRTEHFPLTLESARPSHTSQYLCASSAIIAGAGTDTQYFGPGTRLTVL.

V and J are TRBV2 and TRBJ2-3; 13 nucleotides align to TRBD2. Looked up from germline, CDR1 is SNHLY and CDR2 is FYNNEI. The CDR3 contains 17 residues. J lost 5 bases, V lost 2 bases, and 7 bases had no gene match. Here the CDR3 DNA reads TGTGCCAGCAGTGAAAAACTGACTAGCGGGGGGAAAGATACGCAGTATTTT. It yields the protein CASSEKLTSGGKDTQYF. The whole variable domain, filled in from reference TRBV2 and TRBJ2-3, reads EPEVTQTPSHQVTQMGQEVILRCVPISNHLYFYWYRQILGQKVEFLVSFYNNEISEKSEIFDDQFSVERPDGSNFTLKIRSTKLEDSAMYFCASSEKLTSGGKDTQYFGPGTRLTVL.

This chain joins TRBV29-1 and TRBJ1-2, with D perhaps matching TRBD1 (6 bases). Germline V gene sequence: CDR1 SQVTM, CDR2 ANQGSEA. Trimming took off 7 bases at V and 4 bases at J, with 22 bases between the two ends. This CDR3 comprises 15 residues. CDR3 amino acids: CSAYYLDSLSYGYTF. The CDR3 DNA reads TGCAGCGCTTATTACTTGGACAGTCTTTCCTATGGCTACACCTTC.

The chain has TRBV27 and TRBJ1-5, with D hard to call. V lost 6 bases, J lost 5 bases, and 17 bases lay in between. This CDR3 contains 15 residues. The V gene's germline CDR1 is MNHEY and CDR2 SMNVEV (reference sequence). CDR3 nucleotide sequence: TGTGCCAGCAGGCCTGCAGAATCACCCCATCAGCCCCAGCATTTT. Residues: CASRPAESPHQPQHF.

The rearrangement uses TRBV5-4 and TRBJ2-5; weak D call: TRBD1 (6 bases). Between the trimmed V and J ends, which lost 6 bases and 3 bases, there was a span of 15 bases. The V gene's germline CDR1 is SGHNT and CDR2 YYREEE (reference sequence). The CDR3 covers 14 residues. CDR3 coding DNA: TGTGCCAGCACAAAACAGGGACGGGAAGAGACCCAGTACTTC. Its translation is CASTKQGREETQYF. Supplemented by reference TRBV5-4 and TRBJ2-5, the full variable domain reads ETGVTQSPTHLIKTRGQQVTLRCSSQSGHNTVSWYQQALGQGPQFIFQYYREEENGRGNFPPRFSGLQFPNYSSELNVNALELDDSALYLCASTKQGREETQYFGPGTRLLVL.

The rearrangement links TRBV7-8 to TRBJ1-2; 7 nucleotides align to TRBD1. J gave up 4 bases and V 5 bases, and 7 bases lay outside the gene matches. The CDR3 has 14 amino acids. Germline V gives CDR1 SGHVS, CDR2 FQNEAQ. CDR3 coding DNA: TGTGCCAGCAGCCCCGGACAGGACCGCTATGGCTACACCTTC. Amino acid sequence: CASSPGQDRYGYTF.

The chain carries TRBV5-1 and TRBJ1-1, with TRBD1 matching over 8 bases. With V trimmed by 3 bases and J by 0 bases, 10 bases remained unmatched. The CDR3 spans 17 residues. From germline, CDR1 is SGHRS and CDR2 YFSETQ. In DNA, the CDR3 is TGCGCCAGCAGCTCACCGGGACAGGCCCAATTGAACACTGAAGCTTTCTTT. Its translation is CASSSPGQAQLNTEAFF.

The chain employs TRBV27 and TRBJ1-4, with D possibly being TRBD1 (5 bases). Germline CDR1 MNHEY, CDR2 SMNVEV (reference sequence). The CDR3 totals 15 residues. Trimming left V 1 base short and J 7 bases short, with 13 bases between. The DNA for the CDR3 is TGTGCCAGCAGTTTATATGGGCAGGGCATTGAAAAACTGTTTTTT. Translated, it gives CASSLYGQGIEKLFF.

The chain carries TRBV28 and TRBJ2-1, with 15 bases identical to TRBD2. With V trimmed by 5 bases and J by 5 bases, 1 base remained unmatched. Germline values: CDR1 MDHEN, CDR2 SYDVKM. The CDR3 spans 15 residues. CDR3 in DNA: TGTGCCAGCAGTGGGACTAGCGGGGGGCACAATGAGCAGTTCTTC. Its protein product is CASSGTSGGHNEQFF.

V is TRBV5-4 and J is TRBJ1-1, with TRBD1 as a possible D gene (5 bases). Germline V gene data show CDR1 as SGHNT and CDR2 as YYREEE (reference sequence). This CDR3 spans 12 amino acids. Trimming stripped 5 bases from V and 4 bases from J, with 9 bases between. The CDR3 protein is CASSDRSTEAFF. DNA for the CDR3: TGTGCCAGCAGTGACAGATCCACTGAAGCTTTCTTT. The full variable domain, in which reference TRBV5-4 and TRBJ1-1 provide the parts outside the CDR3, is ETGVTQSPTHLIKTRGQQVTLRCSSQSGHNTVSWYQQALGQGPQFIFQYYREEENGRGNFPPRFSGLQFPNYSSELNVNALELDDSALYLCASSDRSTEAFFGQGTRLTVV.

V and J are TRBV27 and TRBJ1-2, with 10 bases lining up with TRBD1. The J segment lost 6 bases and the V segment lost 6 bases, leaving 10 bases of the junction unmatched. Per the germline V gene, CDR1 is MNHEY and CDR2 is SMNVEV (reference sequence). The length of the CDR3 is 15 residues. CDR3 in DNA: TGTGCCAGCAGCAGATCCCGACAGGGGGCGAATGGCTACACCTTC. Translating it yields CASSRSRQGANGYTF.

The chain couples TRBV13 to TRBJ2-4, with 8 bases identical to TRBD1. After removal of 3 bases from V and 1 base from J, the junction contained 5 bases not matched to a gene. Germline V gene data show CDR1 as PRHDT and CDR2 as FYEKMQ (reference sequence). CDR3 size: 16 residues. Written as DNA, the CDR3 is TGTGCCAGCAGCTTTGAATGGGACAGGGCCAAAAACATTCAGTACTTC. This sequence encodes CASSFEWDRAKNIQYF. The entire variable domain, with the rest obtained from reference TRBV13 and TRBJ2-4, is as follows: AAGVIQSPRHLIKEKRETATLKCYPIPRHDTVYWYQQGPGQDPQFLISFYEKMQSDKGSIPDRFSAQQFSDYHSELNMSSLELGDSALYFCASSFEWDRAKNIQYFGAGTRLSVL.

A remark on this clone: An end of the junction does not agree with germline; a read error may underlie this. The J gene is TRBJ2-7, the V gene TRBV5-1; D call uncertain. CDR1 is SGHRS and CDR2 is YFSETQ in the germline V gene. The CDR3 sequence is 15 residues long. This CDR3 is CASSLAPALTYEQYF. For the CDR3, the DNA is TGCGCCAGCAGCTTGGCTCCCGCCTTAACCTATGAGCAGTACTTC.

In DNA, the CDR3 is TGTGCCAGCAGCCGAGGTAGTGCAACTAATGAAAAACTGTTTTTT. It is translated as CASSRGSATNEKLFF. J is TRBJ1-4 and V is TRBV9; D is unclear. CDR3 length: 15 amino acids. Germline CDR1 and CDR2: SGDLS and YYNGEE. The V and J ends lost 4 bases and 0 bases respectively, with 10 bases between them.

The V and J genes are TRBV19 and TRBJ2-5, with 8 positions matching TRBD2. With V trimmed by 4 bases and J by 4 bases, 2 bases remained unmatched. This CDR3 has 13 amino acids. CDR1 and CDR2 (germline): LNHDA, SQIVND (reference sequence). The CDR3 nucleotides read TGTGCCAGTAGTACTAGCGGGCGAGAGACCCAGTACTTC. This gives the protein CASSTSGRETQYF.

The chain employs TRBV4-1 and TRBJ2-1, with D perhaps matching TRBD2 (5 bases). The germline V and J ends were trimmed by 0 bases and 5 bases, with 14 bases remaining between them. Germline V gene data show CDR1 as MGHRA and CDR2 as YSYEKL. The CDR3 totals 16 residues. The CDR3 sequence: CASSQDALRVDNEQFF. Written as DNA, the CDR3 is TGCGCCAGCAGCCAAGATGCCCTGCGGGTAGACAATGAGCAGTTCTTC.

The rearrangement joins TRBV7-9 to TRBJ2-7, with 7 nucleotides matching TRBD1. CDR3 length: 15 amino acids. Germline V gene sequence: CDR1 SEHNR, CDR2 FQNEAQ (reference sequence). Trimming took 4 bases from V and 4 from J; bases not matched to a gene: 10. CDR3 sequence reads: CASSSFRGTLYEQYF. CDR3 coding DNA: TGTGCCAGCAGCTCGTTCAGGGGGACCCTTTACGAGCAGTACTTC.

The genes are TRBV6-4 and TRBJ2-3, with D possibly TRBD2 on 5 matching bases. This CDR3 is built from 19 residues. Germline CDR1 reads MRHNA; CDR2 reads SNTAGT. The V and J ends lost 0 bases and 2 bases respectively, with 21 bases between them. The CDR3 DNA sequence: TGTGCCAGCAGTGACTCGATGAACCCCATAGGCGGGCCCACAGATACGCAGTATTTT. It codes for CASSDSMNPIGGPTDTQYF.

The V gene is TRBV5-5, the J gene TRBJ1-2, with 8 bases that match TRBD1. Germline CDR1 and CDR2: SGHKS and YYEKEE (reference sequence). The CDR3 contains 13 residues. Trimming took 2 bases from V and 9 from J; bases not matched to a gene: 6. In DNA, the CDR3 is TGTGCCAGCAGCTTCCAGACAGGGGATCGCTACACCTTC. It yields the protein CASSFQTGDRYTF.

In its sample, this clone was seen once. The CDR3 DNA follows: TGCGCCAGCTCTCCACCGCCCGGGACTAGCGGGATAGACGAGCAGTACTTC. Its translation is CASSPPPGTSGIDEQYF. V is TRBV5-1 and J is TRBJ2-7; 13 bases are a match to TRBD2. Germline V CDR1 and CDR2: SGHRS, YFSETQ. The CDR3 covers 17 residues. V gave up 7 bases and J gave up 5 bases; unmatched junction bases: 15. The variable domain in full, with the rest retrieved from reference TRBV5-1 and TRBJ2-7, is KAGVTQTPRYLIKTRGQQVTLSCSPISGHRSVSWYQQTPGQGLQFLFEYFSETQRNKGNFPGRFSGRQFSNSRSEMNVSTLELGDSALYLCASSPPPGTSGIDEQYFGPGTRLTVT.